In its sample, the clone carrying this T cell receptor (beta chain) was seen once. This entry is derived from a study of control samples from healthy donors and cancer patients. CDR3 size: 13 residues. After removal of 3 bases from V and 4 bases from J, the junction contained 0 bases not matched to a gene. Germline V gives CDR1 SGHVS, CDR2 FQNEAQ. The method was immunoSEQ multiplex PCR; TCRdb's version includes in-frame clones alone and lacks a portion of them. The data show approximately 35,000 clones, around 93% seen once. This sequence joins TRBV7-8 and TRBJ1-1; 9 nucleotides line up with TRBD1. The specimen sequenced was PBMCs. The clonotype was recovered from a middle-aged man with colorectal cancer. CDR3 in DNA: TGTGCCAGCAGCTTGGACAGGGGCACTGAAGCTTTCTTT. It translates to CASSLDRGTEAFF. The full variable domain, in which reference TRBV7-8 and TRBJ1-1 provide the parts outside the CDR3, is GAGVSQSPRYKVAKRGQDVALRCDPISGHVSLFWYQQALGQGPEFLTYFQNEAQLDKSGLPSDRFFAERPEGSVSTLKIQRTQQEDSAVYLCASSLDRGTEAFFGQGTRLTVV.